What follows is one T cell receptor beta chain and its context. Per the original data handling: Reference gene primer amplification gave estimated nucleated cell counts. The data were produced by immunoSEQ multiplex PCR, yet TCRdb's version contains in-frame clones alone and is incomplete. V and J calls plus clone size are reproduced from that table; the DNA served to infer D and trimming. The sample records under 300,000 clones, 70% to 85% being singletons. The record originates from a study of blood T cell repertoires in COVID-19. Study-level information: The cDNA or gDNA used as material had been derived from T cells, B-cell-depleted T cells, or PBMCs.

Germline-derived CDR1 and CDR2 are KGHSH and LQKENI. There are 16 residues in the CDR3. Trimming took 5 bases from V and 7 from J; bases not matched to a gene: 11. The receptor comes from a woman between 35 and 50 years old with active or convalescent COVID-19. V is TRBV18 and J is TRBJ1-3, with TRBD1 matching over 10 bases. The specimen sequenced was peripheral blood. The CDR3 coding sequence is TGTGCCAGCTCAAACTACCGGGACAGGGGAAGGAACACCATATATTTT. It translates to CASSNYRDRGRNTIYF. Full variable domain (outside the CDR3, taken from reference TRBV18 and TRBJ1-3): NAGVMQNPRHLVRRRGQEARLRCSPMKGHSHVYWYRQLPEEGLKFMVYLQKENIIDESGMPKERFSAEFPKEGPSILRIQQVVRGDSAAYFCASSNYRDRGRNTIYFGEGSWLTVV.